The clone carrying this T cell receptor beta chain was seen at least ten times. Antigen specificity is unknown. The sample belongs to a study of CD8+CD57+ T cells in acquired aplastic anemia. General study findings and limits: Patients and controls shared fewer than 30 CD8+ CDR3 sequences.

According to the study, genomic DNA was the template for TCR beta VDJ and CDR3 profiling. TCRdb re-derived calls from the reads in MiXCR, one entry per CDR3 protein. The data contain approximately 180,000 distinct CDR3 sequences, 40% to 55% of them singletons. Flow cytometry had shown expanded CD8+CD57+ cells in the patients chosen for sequencing. Sampling of blood occurred while the patients had still received no therapy. This CDR3 contains 13 residues. Trimming removed 2 bases from V and 3 bases from J; junction bases left unmatched: 4. Germline-derived CDR1 and CDR2 are DFQATT and SNEGSKA (reference sequence).

This TCR was recovered from a human donor with aplastic anemia. Material for sequencing was sorted CD4+, CD8+, or CD8+CD57+ T cells (not recorded which) from PBMCs. The chain carries TRBV20-1 and TRBJ2-7; TRBD1 matches at 7 bases. Here the CDR3 reads CSARNRGNYEQYF. CDR3 coding DNA: TGCAGTGCTAGAAACAGGGGAAACTACGAGCAGTACTTC.